This T cell receptor beta chain was recorded in a study of persistence of HIV-infected CD4 T cells. Sequencing used immunoSEQ version 4 in survey mode. Only in-frame clones appear in the TCRdb table, and some are missing; sequencing was by immunoSEQ multiplex PCR. The repertoire holds 35,000 to 40,000 clones, with about 87% as singletons. Germline V gene sequence: CDR1 SGHAT, CDR2 FQNNGV. This CDR3 spans 16 amino acids. Germline trimming cut 3 bases from V and 8 bases from J; bases unmatched to any gene: 12. Anti-CD3/anti-CD28 beads served as a nonspecific positive control stimulus. Sorting of responding CD4+ T cells relied on upregulated CD40 ligand together with CD69. Suppressive ART was started during chronic HIV-1 infection in these adults. For at least 4 years, plasma HIV-1 RNA was undetectable (<50 copies/mL). Before stimulation, PBMCs underwent CD8+ T cell depletion. As concerns this clone: Antigen: not known.

This sequence joins TRBV11-2 and TRBJ1-4; TRBD1 matches at 7 bases. The receptor comes from an adult man with HIV who was CMV-seropositive. The sequences come from CD4+ T cells sorted from PBMCs after roughly 20-hour stimulation, collected from a patient who received antiretroviral therapy. The CDR3 bases are TGTGCCAGCAGCTTTGCATTAGGGGGCGTCAAGGAAAAACTGTTTTTT. It is translated as CASSFALGGVKEKLFF.